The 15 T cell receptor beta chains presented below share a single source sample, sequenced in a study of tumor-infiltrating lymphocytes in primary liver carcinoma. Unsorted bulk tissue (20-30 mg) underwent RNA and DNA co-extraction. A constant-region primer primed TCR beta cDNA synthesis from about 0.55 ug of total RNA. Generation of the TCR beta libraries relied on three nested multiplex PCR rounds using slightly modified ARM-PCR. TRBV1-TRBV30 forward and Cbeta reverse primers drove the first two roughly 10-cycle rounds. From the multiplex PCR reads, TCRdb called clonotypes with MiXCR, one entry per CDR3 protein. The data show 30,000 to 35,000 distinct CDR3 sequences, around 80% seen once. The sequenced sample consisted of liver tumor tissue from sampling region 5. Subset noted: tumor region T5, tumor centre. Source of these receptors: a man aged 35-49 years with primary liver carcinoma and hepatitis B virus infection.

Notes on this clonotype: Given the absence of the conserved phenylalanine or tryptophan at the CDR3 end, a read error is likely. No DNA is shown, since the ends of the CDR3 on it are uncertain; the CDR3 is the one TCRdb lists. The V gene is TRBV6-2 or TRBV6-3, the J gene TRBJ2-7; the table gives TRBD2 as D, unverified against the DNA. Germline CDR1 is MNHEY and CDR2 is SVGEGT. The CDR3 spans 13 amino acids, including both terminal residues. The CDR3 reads CASRGSGRPERYL.

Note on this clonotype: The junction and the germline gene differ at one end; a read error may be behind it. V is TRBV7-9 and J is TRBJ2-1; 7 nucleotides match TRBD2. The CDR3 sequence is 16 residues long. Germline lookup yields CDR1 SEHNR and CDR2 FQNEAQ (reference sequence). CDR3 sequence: CANSPGAGPDCNEQFF. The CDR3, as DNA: TGTGCCAACAGCCCCGGAGCGGGACCTGACTGCAATGAGCAGTTCTTC.

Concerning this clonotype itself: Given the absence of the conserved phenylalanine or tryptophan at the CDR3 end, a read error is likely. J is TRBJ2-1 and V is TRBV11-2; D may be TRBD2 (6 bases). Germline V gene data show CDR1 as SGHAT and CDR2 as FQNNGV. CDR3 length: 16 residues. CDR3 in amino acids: CTSSLDPESSYNEQFL. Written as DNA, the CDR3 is TGTACTAGCAGCTTAGATCCAGAGAGCTCCTACAATGAGCAGTTCCTC.

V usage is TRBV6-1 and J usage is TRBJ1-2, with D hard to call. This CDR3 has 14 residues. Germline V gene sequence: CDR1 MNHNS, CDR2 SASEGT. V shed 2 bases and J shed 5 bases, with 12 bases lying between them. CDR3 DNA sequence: TGTGCCAGCAGTGAAACAAGCAGGACTTATGGCTACACCTTC. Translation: CASSETSRTYGYTF.

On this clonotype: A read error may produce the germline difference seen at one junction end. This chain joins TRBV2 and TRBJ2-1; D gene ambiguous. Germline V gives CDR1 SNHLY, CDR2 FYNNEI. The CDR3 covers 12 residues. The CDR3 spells CASSSGSDEQFF. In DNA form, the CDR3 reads TGTGCCAGCAGCTCTGGGTCGGATGAGCAGTTCTTT.

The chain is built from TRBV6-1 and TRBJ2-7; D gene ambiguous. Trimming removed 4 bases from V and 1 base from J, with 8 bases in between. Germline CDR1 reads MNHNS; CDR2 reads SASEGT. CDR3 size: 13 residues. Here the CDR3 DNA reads TGTGCCAGCAGTGTTAAGCTGTCCTACGAGCAGTACTTC. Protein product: CASSVKLSYEQYF.

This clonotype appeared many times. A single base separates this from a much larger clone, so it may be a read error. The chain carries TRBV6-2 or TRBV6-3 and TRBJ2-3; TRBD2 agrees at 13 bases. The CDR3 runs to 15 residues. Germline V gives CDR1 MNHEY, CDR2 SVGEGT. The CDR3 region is CASRYSGLAGDAQYF. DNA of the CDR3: TGTGCCAGCAGATACTCTGGACTAGCGGGAGATGCGCAGTATTTT.

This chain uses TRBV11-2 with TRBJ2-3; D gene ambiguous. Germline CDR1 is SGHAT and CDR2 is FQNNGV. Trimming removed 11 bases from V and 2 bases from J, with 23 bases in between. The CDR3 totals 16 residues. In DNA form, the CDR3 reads TGTGCCTGCGACCGACAACCCATCAACCCCACAGATACGCAGTATTTT. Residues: CACDRQPINPTDTQYF.

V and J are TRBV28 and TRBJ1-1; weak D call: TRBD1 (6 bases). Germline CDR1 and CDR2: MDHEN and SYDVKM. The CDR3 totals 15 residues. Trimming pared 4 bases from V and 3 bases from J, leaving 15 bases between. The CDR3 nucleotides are TGTGCCAGCAGTTCAGAGGGGGGGGAAGACACTGAAGCTTTCTTT. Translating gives CASSSEGGEDTEAFF. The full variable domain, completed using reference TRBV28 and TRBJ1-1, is DVKVTQSSRYLVKRTGEKVFLECVQDMDHENMFWYRQDPGLGLRLIYFSYDVKMKEKGDIPEGYSVSREKKERFSLILESASTNQTSMYLCASSSEGGEDTEAFFGQGTRLTVV.

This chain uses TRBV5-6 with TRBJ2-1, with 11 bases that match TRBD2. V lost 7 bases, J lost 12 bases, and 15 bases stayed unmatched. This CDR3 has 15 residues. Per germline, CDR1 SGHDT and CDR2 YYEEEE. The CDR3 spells CASGEWLAGGLGQFF. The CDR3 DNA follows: TGTGCCAGCGGTGAATGGTTAGCGGGAGGGCTGGGGCAGTTCTTC.

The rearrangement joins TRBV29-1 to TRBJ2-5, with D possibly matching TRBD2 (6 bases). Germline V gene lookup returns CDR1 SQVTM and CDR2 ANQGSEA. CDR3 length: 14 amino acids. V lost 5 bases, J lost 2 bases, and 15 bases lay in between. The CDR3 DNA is TGCAGCGTTAGTGGGCCGGGACTTCAAGAGACCCAGTACTTC. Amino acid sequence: CSVSGPGLQETQYF. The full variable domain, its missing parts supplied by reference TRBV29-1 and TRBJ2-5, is SAVISQKPSRDICQRGTSLTIQCQVDSQVTMMFWYRQQPGQSLTLIATANQGSEATYESGFVIDKFPISRPNLTFSTLTVSNMSPEDSSIYLCSVSGPGLQETQYFGPGTRLLVL.

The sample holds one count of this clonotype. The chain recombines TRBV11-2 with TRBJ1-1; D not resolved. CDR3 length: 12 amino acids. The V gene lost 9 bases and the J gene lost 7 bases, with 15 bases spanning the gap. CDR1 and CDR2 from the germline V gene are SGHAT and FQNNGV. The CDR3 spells CASGRRTFEAFF. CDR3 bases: TGTGCCAGTGGCCGGCGGACCTTTGAAGCTTTCTTT. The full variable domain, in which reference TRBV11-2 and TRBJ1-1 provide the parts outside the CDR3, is EAGVAQSPRYKIIEKRQSVAFWCNPISGHATLYWYQQILGQGPKLLIQFQNNGVVDDSQLPKDRFSAERLKGVDSTLKIQPAKLEDSAVYLCASGRRTFEAFFGQGTRLTVV.

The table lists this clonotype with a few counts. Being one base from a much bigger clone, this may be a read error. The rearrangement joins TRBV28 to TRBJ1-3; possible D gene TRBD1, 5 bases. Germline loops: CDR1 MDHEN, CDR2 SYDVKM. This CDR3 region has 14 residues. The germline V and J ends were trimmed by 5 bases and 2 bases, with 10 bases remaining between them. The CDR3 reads CASSTQVTGNTIYF. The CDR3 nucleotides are TGTGCCAGCAGTACACAGGTGACTGGAAACACCATATATTTT.

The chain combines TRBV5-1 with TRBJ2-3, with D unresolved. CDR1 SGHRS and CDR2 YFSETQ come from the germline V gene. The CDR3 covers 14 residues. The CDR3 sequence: CVNSLGSQVDTQYF. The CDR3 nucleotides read TGCGTCAACAGCCTGGGCTCCCAAGTGGATACGCAGTATTTT. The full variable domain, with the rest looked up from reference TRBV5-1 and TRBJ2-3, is KAGVTQTPRYLIKTRGQQVTLSCSPISGHRSVSWYQQTPGQGLQFLFEYFSETQRNKGNFPGRFSGRQFSNSRSEMNVSTLELGDSALYLCVNSLGSQVDTQYFGPGTRLTVL.

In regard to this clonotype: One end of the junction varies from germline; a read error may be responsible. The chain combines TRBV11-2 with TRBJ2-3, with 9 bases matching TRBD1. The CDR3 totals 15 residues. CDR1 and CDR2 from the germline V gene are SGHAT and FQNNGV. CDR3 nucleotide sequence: TGTGCCAGCAGCGTACCTGGACAGGGGCCGGATACGCAATATTTT. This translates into CASSVPGQGPDTQYF.